Shown below are 29 T cell receptor beta chains from a single sample sequenced in a study of blood T cell repertoires in COVID-19. TCRdb's copy holds only in-frame clones and misses some; the assay was immunoSEQ multiplex PCR. The sample carries over 200,000 clones, around 83% recorded once. Sequenced input: peripheral blood. These TCRs come from a woman between 45 and 60 years old with acute or convalescent COVID-19.

The V and J genes are TRBV5-4 and TRBJ2-2, with a weak D call TRBD1 (6 bases). Trimming shortened V by 2 bases and J by 7 bases, and 12 bases separated the two germline ends. The CDR3 covers 14 residues. The germline V gene encodes CDR1 SGHNT and CDR2 YYREEE (reference sequence). The DNA of the CDR3 is TGTGCCAGCAGCTTTTGGGGGCTTGGCGGGGAGCTGTTTTTT. As protein: CASSFWGLGGELFF.

The chain uses TRBV9 and TRBJ2-7, with TRBD2 as a possible D gene (5 bases). CDR1 and CDR2 from the germline V gene are SGDLS and YYNGEE. Trimming removed 4 bases at V and 2 bases at J, with 13 bases between. The CDR3 runs 14 residues. The CDR3 is CASSKSGSPYEQYF. Here the CDR3 DNA reads TGTGCCAGCAGCAAGTCGGGAAGTCCCTACGAGCAGTACTTC.

This chain joins TRBV11-2 and TRBJ2-1; TRBD1 matches at 8 bases. The CDR3 has 16 amino acids. Germline V gene lookup returns CDR1 SGHAT and CDR2 FQNNGV. V dropped 5 bases and J dropped 7; count of bases not matched to a gene: 13. CDR3 sequence reads: CASSRVLTGDVNEQFF. CDR3 nucleotide sequence: TGTGCCAGCAGCCGCGTTCTGACAGGGGACGTAAATGAGCAGTTCTTC.

In its sample, this clone was seen a few times. The rearrangement joins TRBV27 to TRBJ2-7, with 9 bases aligning to TRBD1. CDR1 MNHEY and CDR2 SMNVEV come from the germline V gene (reference sequence). V trimming: 6 bases; J trimming: 3 bases; junction bases outside the gene matches: 9. The CDR3 totals 15 residues. The CDR3 coding sequence is TGTGCCAGCAGCCGCCCGACGGGACAGGGCTACGAGCAGTACTTC. It specifies CASSRPTGQGYEQYF.

The chain is built from TRBV24-1 and TRBJ2-2, with 12 nucleotides matching TRBD1. The CDR3 has 17 amino acids. Germline-derived CDR1 and CDR2 are KGHDR and SFDVKD. The V and J ends lost 12 bases and 8 bases, in that order; junction bases with no gene match: 18. The CDR3 DNA is TGTGCCTTATACCAGGAGTTGGGACAGGGGGCTTCTGGGGAGCTGTTTTTT. This encodes CALYQELGQGASGELFF.

The V and J genes are TRBV2 and TRBJ1-1; D gene uncertain. The CDR3 is 12 residues long. CDR1 and CDR2 (germline): SNHLY, FYNNEI. V was trimmed by 7 bases and J by 0 bases, leaving 6 bases between them. This chain's CDR3 is CASKLMNTEAFF. CDR3 in DNA: TGTGCCAGCAAACTGATGAACACTGAAGCTTTCTTT. Based on the CDR3 plus reference TRBV2 and TRBJ1-1, the full variable domain is EPEVTQTPSHQVTQMGQEVILRCVPISNHLYFYWYRQILGQKVEFLVSFYNNEISEKSEIFDDQFSVERPDGSNFTLKIRSTKLEDSAMYFCASKLMNTEAFFGQGTRLTVV.

This chain links TRBV2 with TRBJ2-1; TRBD1 aligns across 11 bases. Trimming cost V 6 bases and J 7 bases; bases outside gene matches: 5. Germline CDR1 reads SNHLY; CDR2 reads FYNNEI. The CDR3 length is 14 residues. The chain's CDR3 is CASRSGQGGNEQFF. CDR3 DNA: TGTGCCAGCAGATCGGGACAGGGGGGGAATGAGCAGTTCTTC.

The chain employs TRBV7-9 and TRBJ2-3; 7 bases fit TRBD1. Germline V gene sequence: CDR1 SEHNR, CDR2 FQNEAQ (reference sequence). The CDR3 is 15 residues long. The V segment lost 5 bases and the J segment 3 bases; nucleotides outside the gene matches: 8. The CDR3: CASSRTGGSTDTQYF. In DNA, the CDR3 is TGTGCCAGCAGCCGGACAGGTGGAAGTACAGATACGCAGTATTTT.

J is TRBJ2-7 and V is TRBV7-6; the match to TRBD2 covers 9 bases. The length of the CDR3 is 16 residues. Trimming cost V 5 bases and J 4 bases; bases outside gene matches: 12. The germline V gene encodes CDR1 SGHVS and CDR2 FNYEAQ. DNA of the CDR3: TGTGCCAGCAGCCCACCTAGCGGGACCGCAGTTTACGAGCAGTACTTC. This translates into CASSPPSGTAVYEQYF.

The chain links TRBV27 to TRBJ2-1; 7 nucleotides match TRBD2. From germline, CDR1 is MNHEY and CDR2 SMNVEV (reference sequence). CDR3 length: 13 residues. The V gene end was trimmed by 4 bases and the J gene end by 7 bases; junction bases not matched to a gene: 4. The CDR3 coding sequence is TGTGCCAGCAGTTGGGGGACTAATAATGAGCAGTTCTTC. Amino acids: CASSWGTNNEQFF.

This clone turned up a few times. The J gene is TRBJ1-2, the V gene TRBV20-1; maybe TRBD1 (5 bases). This CDR3 region has 11 residues. CDR1 and CDR2 from the germline V gene are DFQATT and SNEGSKA (reference sequence). V was cut by 5 bases and J by 8 bases, with 12 bases left in between. The CDR3 DNA sequence: TGCAGTGCTGGGACTGTTGAGGGCTACACCTTC. As protein: CSAGTVEGYTF.

This clone has only one observation. This chain joins TRBV28 and TRBJ1-1; possibly TRBD1 for D (5 bases). V lost 2 bases, J lost 6 bases, and 10 bases lay in between. CDR3 length: 13 residues. The germline V gene encodes CDR1 MDHEN and CDR2 SYDVKM. CDR3 protein: CASSLGTVPEAFF. DNA of the CDR3: TGTGCCAGCAGTTTAGGGACTGTCCCTGAAGCTTTCTTT.

The chain combines TRBV28 with TRBJ2-4; D is possibly TRBD1 (6 bases). Germline values: CDR1 MDHEN, CDR2 SYDVKM. The CDR3 consists of 15 residues. Trimming left V 3 bases short and J 1 base short, with 10 bases between. CDR3 sequence: CASSLGARAKNIQYF. The CDR3 DNA follows: TGTGCCAGCAGTTTGGGGGCTAGGGCCAAAAACATTCAGTACTTC.

Only one count was recorded for this clone. A single base separates this from a much larger clone, so it may be a read error. The CDR3 DNA sequence: TGTGCCAGCAGTTCCCAGGGCTACGAGCAGTACTTC. Translation: CASSSQGYEQYF. V is TRBV12-3 or TRBV12-4 and J is TRBJ2-7; tentatively, D is TRBD1 (5 bases). Deletions cut 4 bases from V and 3 bases from J, with 7 bases between. The CDR3 contains 12 residues.

Written as DNA, the CDR3 is TGTGCCAGCAGCGGACAGGGGGCGGACAAAAACATTCAGTACTTC. Protein: CASSGQGADKNIQYF. V and J are TRBV5-4 and TRBJ2-4; 11 nucleotides agree with TRBD1. In germline, CDR1 is SGHNT, CDR2 YYREEE (reference sequence). This CDR3 region has 15 residues. The V segment lost 4 bases and the J segment 3 bases; nucleotides outside the gene matches: 3.

The genes are TRBV28 and TRBJ2-3; 10 bases align to TRBD1. Germline-derived CDR1 and CDR2 are MDHEN and SYDVKM. The CDR3 spans 15 residues. J was trimmed by 7 bases and V by 4 bases; bases with no gene match: 8. This CDR3 is CASSSGTGVVNTQYF. The CDR3, as DNA: TGTGCCAGCAGTTCCGGGACAGGGGTTGTAAATACGCAGTATTTT.

The rearrangement uses TRBV7-8 and TRBJ1-1; 9 positions agree with TRBD1. In germline, CDR1 is SGHVS, CDR2 FQNEAQ. Unmatched junction bases numbered 11, after V lost 6 bases and J lost 0 bases. The CDR3 runs to 17 residues. The CDR3: CASSPGTGIPMNTEAFF. The CDR3 DNA follows: TGTGCCAGCAGTCCCGGGACAGGGATCCCCATGAACACTGAAGCTTTCTTT.

The J gene is TRBJ2-1, the V gene TRBV5-1; 8 positions agree with TRBD2. V gave up 3 bases and J gave up 0 bases; unmatched junction bases: 2. Germline assignment: CDR1 SGHRS and CDR2 YFSETQ. There are 15 residues in the CDR3. The CDR3: CASSWSGSSYNEQFF. In DNA, the CDR3 is TGCGCCAGCAGCTGGAGCGGGAGCTCCTACAATGAGCAGTTCTTC.

The chain carries TRBV6-5 and TRBJ1-1, with 9 bases aligning to TRBD1. Per the germline V gene, CDR1 is MNHEY and CDR2 is SVGAGI. V trimming: 7 bases; J trimming: 1 base; junction bases outside the gene matches: 7. The CDR3 loop spans 15 amino acids. Here the CDR3 DNA reads TGTGCCAGCAAAGACCGGGACAGGGCGAACACTGAAGCTTTCTTT. This encodes CASKDRDRANTEAFF.

The chain combines TRBV5-4 with TRBJ1-6; 10 positions agree with TRBD1. Germline V lookup: CDR1 SGHNT, CDR2 YYREEE (reference sequence). The V segment lost 3 bases and the J segment 8 bases; nucleotides outside the gene matches: 2. The CDR3 is 14 amino acids. CDR3 loop: CASSSDRGHSPLHF. DNA for the CDR3: TGTGCCAGCAGCTCAGACAGGGGGCATTCACCCCTCCACTTT. Based on the CDR3 plus reference TRBV5-4 and TRBJ1-6, the full variable domain is ETGVTQSPTHLIKTRGQQVTLRCSSQSGHNTVSWYQQALGQGPQFIFQYYREEENGRGNFPPRFSGLQFPNYSSELNVNALELDDSALYLCASSSDRGHSPLHFGNGTRLTVT.

The CDR3 reads CASSYSVGGAYGYTF. CDR3 nucleotides: TGTGCCAGCAGTTACTCGGTCGGGGGTGCCTATGGCTACACCTTC. The J gene is TRBJ1-2, the V gene TRBV6-5; D possibly corresponds to TRBD1 (5 bases). Germline V gives CDR1 MNHEY, CDR2 SVGAGI. Trimming removed 0 bases from V and 4 bases from J, with 12 bases in between. This CDR3 comprises 15 residues.

This chain connects TRBV10-3 to TRBJ2-1; 9 bases line up with TRBD2. Germline V gene lookup returns CDR1 ENHRY and CDR2 SYGVKD. The CDR3 loop spans 18 amino acids. V trimming: 2 bases; J trimming: 0 bases; junction bases outside the gene matches: 8. Here the CDR3 reads CAISEASGRSLSYNEQFF. The CDR3 DNA sequence: TGTGCCATCAGTGAGGCCAGCGGGAGGTCCCTCTCCTACAATGAGCAGTTCTTC.

The V call is TRBV6-6, the J call TRBJ2-7, with a possible D match to TRBD1 (6 bases). Germline CDR1 MNHNY, CDR2 SVGAGI (reference sequence). Trimming removed 5 bases from V and 6 bases from J, with 17 bases in between. This CDR3 comprises 14 residues. The DNA for the CDR3 is TGTGCCAGCAGTAGTTTGACAGGCTCATCCGAGCAGTACTTC. It is translated as CASSSLTGSSEQYF.

This rearrangement joins TRBV20-1 to TRBJ2-7, with TRBD2 matching over 7 bases. After removal of 3 bases from V and 0 bases from J, the junction contained 5 bases not matched to a gene. Germline loops: CDR1 DFQATT, CDR2 SNEGSKA (reference sequence). CDR3 size: 14 residues. The CDR3 sequence: CSASGGESSYEQYF. Written as DNA, the CDR3 is TGCAGTGCTAGTGGGGGGGAGAGCTCCTACGAGCAGTACTTC.

The chain carries TRBV28 and TRBJ1-1, with D uncertain. This CDR3 is built from 12 residues. Trimming pared 3 bases from V and 3 bases from J, leaving 5 bases between. The germline gives CDR1 MDHEN, CDR2 SYDVKM. This chain's CDR3 is CASSFSHTEAFF. DNA of the CDR3: TGTGCCAGCAGTTTTAGCCACACTGAAGCTTTCTTT. Looking up the rest from reference TRBV28 and TRBJ1-1 gives the full variable domain: DVKVTQSSRYLVKRTGEKVFLECVQDMDHENMFWYRQDPGLGLRLIYFSYDVKMKEKGDIPEGYSVSREKKERFSLILESASTNQTSMYLCASSFSHTEAFFGQGTRLTVV.

CDR3 in DNA: TGCGCCAGCAGCTTAAACGGCGGGGGCAATGAGCAGTTCTTC. Translated: CASSLNGGGNEQFF. The chain uses TRBV5-1 and TRBJ2-1; 7 bases line up with TRBD2. Germline assignment: CDR1 SGHRS and CDR2 YFSETQ. Trimming at V came to 2 bases and at J to 6 bases, leaving 5 bases not matched to a gene. CDR3 size: 14 residues.

This chain connects TRBV7-9 to TRBJ1-3; D is undetermined. Per germline, CDR1 SEHNR and CDR2 FQNEAQ (reference sequence). The ends were cut back, 1 base at V and 4 bases at J, with 14 bases in the middle. The CDR3 consists of 16 residues. The CDR3, as DNA: TGTGCCAGCAGCTTAGGTAGTAATCCCCTCGGAAACACCATATATTTT. Its protein is CASSLGSNPLGNTIYF.

The V call is TRBV9, the J call TRBJ2-1, with 12 bases matching TRBD2. This CDR3 spans 17 amino acids. CDR1 is SGDLS, CDR2 YYNGEE, per germline. V was clipped by 0 bases and J by 4 bases; unmatched bases: 5. CDR3 loop: CASSVGPGLAGYNEQFF. The CDR3 DNA reads as TGTGCCAGCAGCGTAGGCCCGGGACTAGCGGGTTACAATGAGCAGTTCTTC.

The chain uses TRBV27 and TRBJ1-6; 9 nucleotides agree with TRBD1. The CDR3 sequence is 15 residues long. Germline V CDR1 and CDR2: MNHEY, SMNVEV (reference sequence). J gave up 7 bases and V 4 bases, and 5 bases lay outside the gene matches. The CDR3 reads CASSWDRERNSPLHF. In DNA, the CDR3 is TGTGCCAGCAGTTGGGACAGGGAGCGGAATTCACCCCTCCACTTT.